The 4 T cell receptor beta chains reported below all come from one sample, sequenced in a study of a mutant IDH1 vaccine in newly diagnosed glioma. Only in-frame clones appear in the TCRdb table, and some are missing; sequencing was by immunoSEQ multiplex PCR. Among tens of thousands of clones listed, 81% were seen once. Antigens of these TCRs are unknown. The time point is: week 35, safety follow-up. Alongside topical imiquimod, each dose of vaccine comprised 300 ug of mutant IDH1 20-mer peptide. Sequencing used PBMCs, obtained from a glioma patient whose treatment included an IDH1 peptide vaccine. The source of these receptors is a woman aged 40-49 years with glioma. Some clones in this sample may be carry-over from other donors' samples.

The V and J genes are TRBV6-5 and TRBJ1-3, with no clear D. The V end was cut by 9 bases, the J end by 4 bases, with 7 bases between. The CDR3 covers 11 residues. Germline CDR1 MNHEY, CDR2 SVGAGI. The CDR3 reads CASEEGNTIYF. The CDR3 DNA reads as TGTGCCAGTGAGGAAGGAAACACCATATATTTT.

The chain is built from TRBV9 and TRBJ2-3; 7 nucleotides align to TRBD2. The CDR3 is 16 amino acids. V was clipped by 4 bases and J by 1 base; unmatched bases: 9. CDR1 and CDR2 (germline): SGDLS, YYNGEE. Written as DNA, the CDR3 is TGTGCCAGCAGCTCCCGACCGGGGGGTCGCACAGATACGCAGTATTTT. Amino acid sequence: CASSSRPGGRTDTQYF.

This clone was seen only once. J is TRBJ2-5 and V is TRBV5-6; 11 bases fit TRBD2. The ends lost 7 bases at V and 1 base at J; junction bases unmatched: 6. CDR3 size: 15 residues. CDR1 SGHDT and CDR2 YYEEEE come from the germline V gene. The DNA of the CDR3 is TGTGCCAGCCGTCCCGGGACTAGCGGCCAAGAGACCCAGTACTTC. Encoded protein: CASRPGTSGQETQYF.

The chain joins TRBV14 to TRBJ2-3; tentatively, D is TRBD1 (6 bases). The V gene lost 0 bases and the J gene lost 5 bases, with 15 bases spanning the gap. Germline V lookup: CDR1 SGHDN, CDR2 FVKESK. The CDR3 sequence is 16 residues long. The CDR3, as DNA: TGTGCCAGCAGCCAAGAGTTGGGACAACCGGGAGATACGCAGTATTTT. This gives the protein CASSQELGQPGDTQYF.